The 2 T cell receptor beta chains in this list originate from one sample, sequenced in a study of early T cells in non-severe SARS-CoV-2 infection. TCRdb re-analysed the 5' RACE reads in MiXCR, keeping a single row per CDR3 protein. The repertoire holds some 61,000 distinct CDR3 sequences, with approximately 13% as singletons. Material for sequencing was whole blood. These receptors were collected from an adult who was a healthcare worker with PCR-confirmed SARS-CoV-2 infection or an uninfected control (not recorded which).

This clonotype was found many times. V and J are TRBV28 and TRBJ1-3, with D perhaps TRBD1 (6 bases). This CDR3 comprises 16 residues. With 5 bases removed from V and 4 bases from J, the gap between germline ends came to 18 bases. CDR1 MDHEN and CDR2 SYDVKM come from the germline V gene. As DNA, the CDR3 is TGTGCCAGCAGTCAAAGGGGGGCACAGGGAGGAAACACCATATATTTT. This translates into CASSQRGAQGGNTIYF. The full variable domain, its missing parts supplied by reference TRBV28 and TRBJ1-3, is DVKVTQSSRYLVKRTGEKVFLECVQDMDHENMFWYRQDPGLGLRLIYFSYDVKMKEKGDIPEGYSVSREKKERFSLILESASTNQTSMYLCASSQRGAQGGNTIYFGEGSWLTVV.

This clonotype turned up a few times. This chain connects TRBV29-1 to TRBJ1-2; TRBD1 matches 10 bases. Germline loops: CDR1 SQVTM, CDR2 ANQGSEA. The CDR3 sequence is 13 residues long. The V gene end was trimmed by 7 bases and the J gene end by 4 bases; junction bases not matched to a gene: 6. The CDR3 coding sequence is TGCAGCGGTGCCTGGGACAGGGGCTATGGCTACACCTTC. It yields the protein CSGAWDRGYGYTF.